This T cell receptor beta chain was sequenced during a study of tumor-infiltrating lymphocytes in primary liver carcinoma. Unsorted whole blood yielded the blood RNA, and germline DNA was also extracted. Collected before surgery were four milliliters of peripheral blood. The input was 500 ng total RNA; TCR beta cDNA was made from it with a constant-region primer. Construction of TCR beta libraries relied on three successive nested multiplex PCR rounds employing slightly modified ARM-PCR. A C-beta reverse primer was combined with TRBV1-TRBV30 forward primers in the first two PCR rounds, and each round had approximately 9 cycles. TCRdb reprocessed the multiplex PCR reads via MiXCR and lists one record per CDR3 protein. The sample carries over 250,000 distinct CDR3 sequences, approximately 58% recorded once. CDR3 length: 14 residues. The germline V gene encodes CDR1 SQVTM and CDR2 ANQGSEA. J lost 2 bases, V lost 6 bases, and 7 bases had no gene match.

Many counts were recorded for this clonotype. The chain recombines TRBV29-1 with TRBJ2-7; 10 bases fit TRBD2. Sequences were obtained from peripheral blood. This TCR was sampled from a woman in her 30s with primary liver carcinoma and hepatitis B virus infection. The CDR3 spells CSVRTSGRTYEQYF. The CDR3 bases are TGCAGCGTGCGGACTAGCGGCCGCACCTACGAGCAGTACTTC.